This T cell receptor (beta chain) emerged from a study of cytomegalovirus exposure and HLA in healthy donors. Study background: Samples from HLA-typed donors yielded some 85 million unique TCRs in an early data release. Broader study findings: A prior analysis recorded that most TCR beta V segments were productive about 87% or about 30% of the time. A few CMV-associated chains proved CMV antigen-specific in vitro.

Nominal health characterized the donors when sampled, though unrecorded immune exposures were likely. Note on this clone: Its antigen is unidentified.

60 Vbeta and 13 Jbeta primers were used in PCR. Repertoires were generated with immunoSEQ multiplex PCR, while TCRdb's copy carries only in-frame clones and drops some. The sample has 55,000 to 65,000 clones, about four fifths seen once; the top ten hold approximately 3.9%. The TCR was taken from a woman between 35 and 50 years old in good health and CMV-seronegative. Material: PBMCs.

CDR3 in amino acids: CASRAGGNDEQYF. For the CDR3, the DNA is TGTGCCAGCAGGGCAGGGGGTAATGACGAGCAGTACTTC. This sequence joins TRBV28 and TRBJ2-7; 7 bases fit TRBD1. The junction had 7 bases not matched to a gene; V was cut back by 6 bases and J by 5 bases. CDR1 is MDHEN, CDR2 SYDVKM, per germline. The CDR3 runs 13 residues.